What follows are 25 T cell receptor beta chains derived from one specimen sequenced in a study of cytomegalovirus exposure and HLA in healthy donors. PCR primers comprised 60 Vbeta and 13 Jbeta primers. Sequenced by immunoSEQ multiplex PCR; TCRdb stores in-frame clones only, minus some. The sample records some 120,000 clones, 55% to 65% being singletons. Sequencing used PBMCs. All receptors derive from a woman aged 40 to 50 in good health and CMV-seropositive.

The chain couples TRBV27 to TRBJ1-1; a possible D gene is TRBD1 (6 bases). Trimming removed 2 bases at V and 2 bases at J, with 6 bases between. The CDR3 is made up of 13 amino acids. Germline loops: CDR1 MNHEY, CDR2 SMNVEV (reference sequence). This chain's CDR3 is CASSLGTNTEAFF. Written as DNA, the CDR3 is TGTGCCAGCAGTTTAGGGACAAACACTGAAGCTTTCTTT.

V and J are TRBV5-1 and TRBJ2-7; 9 bases are a match to TRBD1. The CDR3 is 16 residues long. The V segment lost 2 bases and the J segment 4 bases; nucleotides outside the gene matches: 10. Germline V gene sequence: CDR1 SGHRS, CDR2 YFSETQ. In DNA form, the CDR3 reads TGCGCCAGCAGCTTCGGGCTGCCGGGACAGGGTTACGAGCAGTACTTC. Its protein is CASSFGLPGQGYEQYF. Using reference TRBV5-1 and TRBJ2-7 for the parts outside the CDR3, the full variable domain is KAGVTQTPRYLIKTRGQQVTLSCSPISGHRSVSWYQQTPGQGLQFLFEYFSETQRNKGNFPGRFSGRQFSNSRSEMNVSTLELGDSALYLCASSFGLPGQGYEQYFGPGTRLTVT.

As regards this clone: Other DNA sequences in the same sample also yield this CDR3. The rearrangement uses TRBV2 and TRBJ2-3, with TRBD2 matching over 8 bases. The germline CDR1 and CDR2 sequences are SNHLY and FYNNEI. The CDR3 extends over 14 amino acids. The V gene end was trimmed by 7 bases and the J gene end by 2 bases; junction bases not matched to a gene: 5. The CDR3 is CASTTSGNTDTQYF. CDR3 nucleotides: TGTGCCAGCACTACTAGCGGAAACACAGATACGCAGTATTTT.

The J gene is TRBJ2-1, the V gene TRBV9, with 10 bases lining up with TRBD2. This CDR3 is 15 amino acids long. The junction had 7 bases not matched to a gene; V was cut back by 4 bases and J by 6 bases. The germline gives CDR1 SGDLS, CDR2 YYNGEE. The CDR3 region is CASSKGSGRANEQFF. The CDR3 DNA is TGTGCCAGCAGCAAAGGGAGCGGGAGGGCCAATGAGCAGTTCTTC.

The gene calls are TRBV11-2 and TRBJ2-5, with D perhaps matching TRBD2 (5 bases). This CDR3 has 12 residues. Germline V CDR1 and CDR2: SGHAT, FQNNGV. Deletions cut 5 bases from V and 5 bases from J, with 9 bases between. The CDR3 spells CASSLAGETQYF. The DNA for the CDR3 is TGTGCCAGCAGCCTAGCCGGGGAGACCCAGTACTTC.

V and J are TRBV5-4 and TRBJ2-5; 10 nucleotides match TRBD1. V shed 4 bases, J shed 2 bases, and the junction held 8 bases outside the gene matches. Per germline, CDR1 SGHNT and CDR2 YYREEE (reference sequence). CDR3 length: 16 residues. CDR3: CASSPTPGQGQETQYF. In DNA, the CDR3 is TGTGCCAGCAGCCCAACCCCGGGACAGGGGCAAGAGACCCAGTACTTC.

This clone was seen only a few times. V and J are TRBV5-4 and TRBJ2-3; possibly TRBD2 for D (5 bases). V lost 0 bases, J lost 2 bases, and 16 bases lay in between. The CDR3 loop spans 17 amino acids. CDR1 is SGHNT and CDR2 is YYREEE in the germline V gene (reference sequence). CDR3 sequence reads: CASSLVGRTGYTDTQYF. The CDR3 bases are TGTGCCAGCAGCTTGGTAGGGCGGACTGGGTACACAGATACGCAGTATTTT.

This clone was recorded only once. The chain has TRBV7-2 and TRBJ2-7, with D hard to call. The CDR3 is 13 residues long. V lost 3 bases and J lost 2, with 8 bases in between. In germline, CDR1 is SGHTA, CDR2 FQGNSA. CDR3: CASSFGGAYEQYF. The CDR3 nucleotides read TGTGCCAGCAGCTTTGGCGGAGCCTACGAGCAGTACTTC.

Comments on this clone: Different DNA sequences within this sample yield the same CDR3. The chain couples TRBV5-1 to TRBJ2-2; 8 bases align to TRBD2. V lost 4 bases to trimming and J lost 6 bases; unmatched junction nucleotides: 8. Germline values: CDR1 SGHRS, CDR2 YFSETQ. The length of the CDR3 is 15 residues. CDR3 sequence (DNA): TGCGCCAGCAGCGCGGGACTAGACCTCGCCGGGGAGCTGTTTTTT. It is translated as CASSAGLDLAGELFF.

This chain connects TRBV29-1 to TRBJ2-3; D is unclear. The CDR3 is made up of 12 amino acids. Per the germline V gene, CDR1 is SQVTM and CDR2 is ANQGSEA. V lost 5 bases and J lost 1, with 7 bases in between. The DNA of the CDR3 is TGCAGCGTTCTACTCCGCACAGATACGCAGTATTTT. It is translated as CSVLLRTDTQYF.

This clone came up once. The chain has TRBV5-6 and TRBJ2-7; TRBD2 aligns across 7 bases. V shed 3 bases and J 0 bases; nucleotides not matched to a gene: 12. The length of the CDR3 is 17 residues. Per the germline V gene, CDR1 is SGHDT and CDR2 is YYEEEE. CDR3 residues: CASSSTPGGDSSYEQYF. CDR3 DNA sequence: TGTGCCAGCAGCTCCACCCCGGGAGGCGATAGCTCCTACGAGCAGTACTTC.

The chain has TRBV28 and TRBJ2-4; 7 bases agree with TRBD1. From germline, CDR1 is MDHEN and CDR2 SYDVKM. This CDR3 comprises 15 residues. With 5 bases clipped from V and 1 base from J, the junction kept 5 bases outside the gene matches. CDR3 sequence reads: CASSPPQGAKNIQYF. DNA for the CDR3: TGTGCCAGCAGTCCGCCACAGGGGGCCAAAAACATTCAGTACTTC.

This sequence joins TRBV27 and TRBJ2-5; D is perhaps TRBD1 (5 bases). With the DNA end fitting TRBJ2-7 better, the J assignment may be wrong. The CDR3 runs to 12 residues. Germline loops: CDR1 MNHEY, CDR2 SMNVEV (reference sequence). This chain's CDR3 is CASSPRTGEQYF. Written as DNA, the CDR3 is TGTGCCAGCAGTCCCCGAACAGGCGAGCAGTACTTC.

This chain links TRBV11-2 with TRBJ1-5; TRBD1 is a possible D gene (6 bases). The CDR3 covers 15 residues. V lost 5 bases, J lost 0 bases, and 11 bases lay in between. Germline values: CDR1 SGHAT, CDR2 FQNNGV. CDR3 sequence (DNA): TGTGCCAGCAGCCCCGGGACAAATAGCAATCAGCCCCAGCATTTT. It translates to CASSPGTNSNQPQHF.

The rearrangement joins TRBV7-3 to TRBJ1-1; D is possibly TRBD1 (6 bases). The V and J ends lost 2 bases and 7 bases respectively, with 11 bases between them. There are 13 residues in the CDR3. Germline V gene data show CDR1 as SGHTA and CDR2 as FQGTGA. CDR3 region: CASSLGGYGEAFF. The CDR3 DNA reads as TGTGCCAGCAGCTTAGGGGGCTACGGTGAAGCTTTCTTT.

At least ten counts were recorded for this clone. The chain is built from TRBV10-1 and TRBJ2-6; weak D call: TRBD1 (5 bases). This CDR3 is 13 amino acids long. Germline loops: CDR1 WNHNN, CDR2 SYGVQD (reference sequence). The V and J ends lost 6 bases and 4 bases respectively, with 7 bases between them. The CDR3 DNA reads TGCGCCAGCAGCTCAGGGGGGGCCAACGTCCTGACTTTC. Translating it yields CASSSGGANVLTF.

This chain links TRBV4-2 with TRBJ2-3, with 12 bases that match TRBD2. Germline lookup yields CDR1 LGHNA and CDR2 YNFKEQ. Losses at the gene ends were 3 bases for V and 1 base for J; bases not matched to a gene: 17. The CDR3 length is 21 residues. The CDR3 coding sequence is TGTGCCAGCAGCCAGGTTCCAAGACTAGCGGGAGAGGCGCGTCGCACAGATACGCAGTATTTT. The encoded protein is CASSQVPRLAGEARRTDTQYF.

The chain has TRBV28 and TRBJ2-7; a possible D gene is TRBD2 (7 bases). The CDR3 spans 17 residues. Trimming shortened V by 6 bases and J by 5 bases, and 26 bases separated the two germline ends. Germline CDR1 reads MDHEN; CDR2 reads SYDVKM. The chain's CDR3 is CASSIGGGGPSRNEQYF. The CDR3 DNA reads as TGTGCCAGCAGCATAGGAGGGGGAGGGCCCTCCCGAAACGAGCAGTACTTC.

This clone was seen a few times. This chain links TRBV7-9 with TRBJ1-1, with a possible D match to TRBD1 (5 bases). Germline lookup yields CDR1 SEHNR and CDR2 FQNEAQ (reference sequence). Trimming cost V 5 bases and J 5 bases, with 24 bases left between them. The CDR3 has 17 residues. CDR3 coding DNA: TGTGCCAGCAGCCAGCAATTCACGCGGGGGAAACTGACTGAAGCTTTCTTT. This translates into CASSQQFTRGKLTEAFF. The full variable domain, its missing parts supplied by reference TRBV7-9 and TRBJ1-1, is DTGVSQNPRHKITKRGQNVTFRCDPISEHNRLYWYRQTLGQGPEFLTYFQNEAQLEKSRLLSDRFSAERPKGSFSTLEIQRTEQGDSAMYLCASSQQFTRGKLTEAFFGQGTRLTVV.

This chain links TRBV7-2 with TRBJ1-5; D possibly corresponds to TRBD1 (6 bases). This CDR3 spans 17 amino acids. Trimming cost V 4 bases and J 8 bases, with 24 bases left between them. Germline loops: CDR1 SGHTA, CDR2 FQGNSA. CDR3 residues: CASSSTGTHVQGEPQHF. Written as DNA, the CDR3 is TGTGCCAGCAGCTCCACCGGGACACACGTCCAGGGCGAGCCCCAGCATTTT.

V usage is TRBV9 and J usage is TRBJ1-4; 7 bases line up with TRBD1. J was trimmed by 4 bases and V by 5 bases; bases with no gene match: 5. The CDR3 is made up of 14 amino acids. Germline-derived CDR1 and CDR2 are SGDLS and YYNGEE. The CDR3 DNA follows: TGTGCCAGCAGTGGGACAGTGAATAATGAAAAACTGTTTTTT. It specifies CASSGTVNNEKLFF.

The chain combines TRBV7-2 with TRBJ1-4; 7 bases align to TRBD1. Trimming at V came to 5 bases and at J to 4 bases, leaving 4 bases not matched to a gene. The CDR3 spans 14 residues. In germline, CDR1 is SGHTA, CDR2 FQGNSA. CDR3 nucleotides: TGTGCCAGCAGCACAGGGACAGTTAATGAAAAACTGTTTTTT. This encodes CASSTGTVNEKLFF.

The chain links TRBV6-5 to TRBJ2-1; 7 positions agree with TRBD2. The ends lost 5 bases at V and 14 bases at J; junction bases unmatched: 12. This CDR3 is 13 amino acids long. The germline gives CDR1 MNHEY, CDR2 SVGAGI. The CDR3 region is CASSATGGRSKFF. For the CDR3, the DNA is TGTGCCAGCAGTGCGACTGGCGGGAGAAGTAAGTTCTTC.

The chain is built from TRBV18 and TRBJ2-7; D is undetermined. This CDR3 spans 12 amino acids. Germline V gives CDR1 KGHSH, CDR2 LQKENI. V gave up 3 bases and J gave up 6 bases, with 9 bases separating them. This chain's CDR3 is CASSPEGGEQYF. In DNA, the CDR3 is TGTGCCAGCTCACCGGAAGGCGGCGAGCAGTACTTC.

This clone was counted only a few times. V is TRBV4-3 and J is TRBJ2-2; perhaps TRBD1 as D (5 bases). Germline CDR1 is LGHNA and CDR2 is YSLEER. V was pared by 0 bases and J by 1 base, with 6 bases between. The CDR3 length is 15 residues. This CDR3 reads CASSQDTGNTGELFF. In DNA form, the CDR3 reads TGCGCCAGCAGCCAAGATACAGGGAACACCGGGGAGCTGTTTTTT.